This TCR beta chain was identified during a study of untreated major depressive disorder (dated by TCRdb to the late 2010s). For the study in its entirety: A cross-sectional case-control design was used to compare T cell phenotype and TCR repertoire between antidepressant-free major depressive disorder patients and individually matched non-depressed controls. The TCRbeta sequencing followed up on differences in Vbeta 5.1, Vbeta 11 and Vbeta 22 usage that flow cytometry had shown in the whole cohort.

Summary of the overall study and its limitations: Strict matching and exclusion criteria produced a comparatively small study sample, limiting generalizability of findings. For the sequencing comparisons, one-tailed planned tests were applied to only three preselected Vbeta families. Higher TRBV05-01 (Vbeta 5.1) usage among CD4+ T cells of depressed patients compared with controls was confirmed by sequencing, with p = 0.040 in a one-tailed test. In the sequencing data, TRBV25-01 and TRBV02-01 usage matched the flow-cytometry pattern but was not statistically significant. The top five TRBV05-01 clones in every sequenced subject were all private clones.

About this clone itself: What this receptor recognizes is not known. There are no base qualities to consult, and no much larger clone falls within one base.

Each depressed patient was pairwise matched to a non-depressed control for sex, age, current smoking status and body mass index. European descent was reported for all participants. Patients had a DSM-IV diagnosis of major depressive disorder with a Hamilton Rating Scale for Depression score of at least 18. Patients had been free of any psychiatric medication, including antidepressants, for at least 8 weeks before enrollment. Among patients, depression severity was moderate to severe. Major medical conditions, Axis I/II comorbidities, regular medication or illicit drug use, and drinking over 100 g alcohol a week were all grounds for excluding any participant. Around 30 ml of peripheral blood was drawn into EDTA tubes from each participant. Thawed PBMCs underwent magnetic negative selection with the BD IMag Human CD4 T Lymphocyte Enrichment Set to purify CD4+ T cells. A purity of around 94% was typically achieved with the CD4+ enrichment method, as confirmed by flow cytometry. A subgroup of 4 or 5 case-control pairs, chosen blind to the chemokine receptor expression and flow-cytometric repertoire skewing results, underwent TCRbeta sequencing. All blood samples were drawn in the morning at 8:00 a.m., and PBMCs were separated by Ficoll-Hypaque gradient centrifugation. PBMCs were cryopreserved by gradual cooling to -80 degrees C and were kept in liquid nitrogen until assay.

The CDR1 and CDR2 encoded by the germline V gene are MDHEN and SYDVKM. The CDR3 has 16 amino acids, counting the end cysteine and phenylalanine. Of the read, only the CDR3 DNA is kept; its 48 bases are in frame from base 1. Compared with germline, V lacks 5 bases and J lacks 4 bases; bases without a gene match: 11. The Qiagen DNeasy Blood and Tissue Kit was used to extract total genomic DNA from the purified CD4+ T cells. Following immunoSEQ immunosequencing protocols, the TCRbeta CDR3 region, as defined by IMGT, was amplified and sequenced. The paper's processing steps were these. Preprocessing of raw sequence data for PCR and sequencing error correction was performed by the immunoSEQ service. After being loaded into the immunoSEQ Analyzer, the data underwent further analysis with VDJtools v1.0.7. The paired Wilcoxon signed-rank test was used to test differences between patients and controls. Drawn from immuneACCESS, this table holds only the in-frame rearrangements with V and J called that TCRdb kept. Clones are partly lost; checked studies trace under half to an unresolved V gene and leave the rest unexplained. V and J calls and clone size come straight from that table; D and trimming were deduced from the DNA. A total of approximately 25,000 clones appear in this sample, around 93% of them only once. Of the sample, 0.72% falls within the top ten clones.

The chain was built from TRBV28 and TRBJ1-5; the central 7 bases match TRBD1. This clonotype originated in a woman in her twenties or thirties with major depressive disorder. The sample comprised CD4+ T cells from PBMCs. The encoded CDR3 is CASSLTPSRGNQPQHF. In nucleotides, the sequence is TGTGCCAGCAGTCTAACCCCAAGCAGGGGGAATCAGCCCCAGCATTTT.